This T cell receptor (beta chain) originates from a study of blood T cell repertoires in COVID-19 (dated by TCRdb to 2020 to 2021). Looking at the study overall: Collaborator samples came from the United States, Italy and Spain and covered acute and convalescent phases of COVID-19. The prospective study material was composed of cDNA or gDNA derived from T cells, B-cell-depleted T cells, or PBMCs. Subjects who had been exposed to COVID-19, were actively infected with it, or had recovered from it provided the deeply sampled blood TCRbeta repertoires that made up the dataset. A freely available public database, intended as a resource for researchers studying the immune response to SARS-CoV-2, is where the repertoires were released. The samples were drawn from the first 160 participants of the ongoing ImmuneRACE study and from under 1,500 subjects provided by 6 global collaborators. Nearly every sample came with metadata listing a de-identified subject ID, COVID-19 status, age in years and sex. Where available, HLA class I and class II types were taken from metadata supplied by the sample provider and were not determined by assay-based typing. What the authors observed across the whole study: The quantity of clinical and demographic metadata differed by source and by participant and was supplied without curation.

The immunoSEQ Assay, a bias-controlled multiplex PCR, was used to amplify TCRbeta CDR3 regions from genomic DNA. In the original analysis: Nucleated cell counts per sample were estimated from amplification of reference gene primers within the assay. To quantify the absolute abundance of each unique TCRbeta CDR3 rearrangement, sequence reads were collapsed and filtered. For each sample, productive Simpson clonality was calculated by taking the square root of Simpson's diversity index across productive rearrangements. TCRdb obtained this table from immuneACCESS and retained in-frame rearrangements with V and J assigned. These tables miss some clones; where compared with another copy, unresolved V genes account for less than half of the shortfall, and the remainder is unexplained. Clonal size and the V and J genes are those of that table, whereas D and trimming came from the DNA. For this sample there are a few hundred thousand clones; approximately 85% appear just once. Together, the top ten hold roughly 9.6% of the sample.

The cysteine opens and the phenylalanine closes a CDR3 of 13 amino acids. Only CDR3 DNA remains: 39 bases, in frame from the first base. CDR1 and CDR2 were assigned from the germline V gene (reference sequence) as SEHNR and FQNEAQ. V is pruned by 2 bases and J by 8 bases, leaving 4 bases of the junction without a gene match. Collaborating institutions collected whole blood in K2EDTA tubes following their own protocols. Collaborator samples were shipped for TCRbeta analysis as frozen whole blood, isolated PBMCs, or DNA extracted from either sample type. In regard to this clone: Its cognate antigen has yet to be identified. The input lacks base qualities; no much larger clone sits a single base away.

Recombination joined TRBV7-9 with TRBJ1-2; 8 of the junction bases match TRBD1. Sequencing input: peripheral blood. The TCR comes from a woman between 65 and 79 years old with acute or convalescent COVID-19. The encoded CDR3 is CASSLRQGKGYTF. The DNA sequence is TGTGCCAGCAGCTTAAGACAGGGGAAAGGCTACACCTTC.